Reported below is one TCR beta chain. The sample belongs to a study of blood T cell repertoires in COVID-19. CDR1 is LNHDA and CDR2 is SQIVND in the germline V gene (reference sequence). V was shortened by 5 bases and J by 6 bases, with 7 bases between the two germline ends. CDR3 length: 12 residues. Profiled with immunoSEQ multiplex PCR; TCRdb holds only in-frame clones, not every one. The sample includes 120,000 to 150,000 clones, approximately 80% of them seen just once. The genes are TRBV19 and TRBJ2-2; D is undetermined. Sequencing used peripheral blood. The source of this sequence is a woman in her forties with active or convalescent COVID-19. DNA of the CDR3: TGTGCCAGTAGTGAGGAAGCCGGGGAGCTGTTTTTT. Amino acid sequence: CASSEEAGELFF.